The rows below give T cell receptor beta chains drawn from one sample of a study of early T cells in non-severe SARS-CoV-2 infection. TCRdb redid the calling of the 5' RACE reads with MiXCR, one entry per CDR3 protein. The sample has tens of thousands of distinct CDR3 sequences, around a tenth seen once. Input material: whole blood. The receptor set was obtained from an adult who was a healthcare worker with PCR-confirmed SARS-CoV-2 infection or an uninfected control (not recorded which). Both conserved end residues are part of each CDR3. The order of the fields is J gene, V gene, D gene, clone size, CDR3 protein, CDR3 DNA. The D gene is left open where the match is weak. Only some rows state a clone size, as once, few, many or a class for expanded clones.

TRBJ1-1,TRBV7-3,.,.,CASSLLVNTEAFF,TGTGCCAGCAGCTTGCTCGTGAACACTGAAGCTTTCTTT
TRBJ1-5,TRBV15,.,few,CATSRSSRDQPQHF,TGTGCCACCAGCAGATCATCTCGAGACCAGCCCCAGCATTTT
TRBJ1-5,TRBV12-2,.,few,CASRLYISGGHQPQHF,TGTGCAAGTCGCTTATATATCTCTGGGGGACATCAGCCCCAGCATTTT
TRBJ2-1,TRBV5-1,TRBD2,many,CASSWVGTSSYNEQFF,TGCGCCAGCAGCTGGGTTGGGACTAGCAGCTACAATGAGCAGTTCTTC
TRBJ1-1,TRBV11-2,.,many,CASSLARAAFF,TGTGCCAGCAGCTTAGCCAGGGCCGCTTTCTTT
TRBJ2-7,TRBV25-1,TRBD1,many,CASRVTGVGKQYF,TGTGCCAGCAGGGTGACAGGGGTGGGCAAGCAGTACTTC
TRBJ2-2,TRBV2,.,.,CASTARGNTGELFF,TGTGCCAGCACCGCTCGGGGCAACACCGGGGAGCTGTTTTTT
TRBJ2-5,TRBV5-1,.,.,CASSLGYSQETQYF,TGCGCCAGCAGCTTGGGGTACAGTCAAGAGACCCAGTACTTC
TRBJ2-5,TRBV2,TRBD2,.,CASSGGASGSRGTQYF,TGTGCCAGCAGTGGGGGAGCTAGCGGTTCTAGGGGAACCCAGTACTTC
TRBJ2-1,TRBV7-2,.,many,CASSGGGSYNEQFF,TGTGCCAGCAGCGGGGGGGGCTCTTACAATGAGCAGTTCTTC
TRBJ2-5,TRBV10-3,.,.,CAARGGGTETQYF,TGTGCCGCCAGAGGGGGGGGCACTGAGACCCAGTACTTC
TRBJ2-5,TRBV2,.,.,CASSEGVRTQKETQYF,TGTGCCAGCAGTGAAGGGGTACGGACACAAAAAGAGACCCAGTACTTC
TRBJ1-6,TRBV7-9,TRBD1,many,CASSVTGESPLHF,TGTGCCAGCAGTGTGACAGGGGAATCACCCCTCCACTTT
TRBJ2-7,TRBV7-2,.,many,CASSFKGGPYEQYF,TGTGCCAGCAGCTTTAAGGGGGGACCCTACGAGCAGTACTTC
TRBJ2-5,TRBV11-2,TRBD1,many,CASSLEVGQGTQYF,TGTGCCAGCAGCTTAGAAGTTGGACAGGGAACCCAGTACTTC
TRBJ1-2,TRBV5-1,TRBD1,many,CASSLAIPGQDGYTF,TGCGCCAGCAGCTTGGCCATTCCGGGACAGGATGGCTACACCTTC
TRBJ2-7,TRBV12-3/TRBV12-4,TRBD2,many,CARPAGGAYRGCYEQYF,TGTGCCAGACCCGCGGGGGGAGCGTACCGAGGATGCTACGAGCAGTACTTC